This paragraph covers one T cell receptor beta chain sequence. Data came from immunoSEQ multiplex PCR; TCRdb stores just in-frame clones and leaves some out. The data show hundreds of thousands of clones, with more than 75% seen just once and 0.0085% to 0.012% held by the top ten. This record belongs to a study of shared T cell receptors in the human thymus. The sample was also reused in another study, on human thymus T cells. From that paper: Thymus tissue for the work was resected from patients undergoing corrective heart surgery. Related work showed strongly overlapping thymic repertoires across unrelated individuals.

The sequence derives from a boy younger than two with a congenital heart defect. Sequenced: thymocytes.

The CDR3 is CSARCITGQDDYEQYF. The CDR3 DNA sequence: TGCAGCGCCAGATGCATAACGGGACAGGACGACTACGAGCAGTACTTC. The gene calls are TRBV29-1 and TRBJ2-7; 8 bases align to TRBD1. V lost 7 bases, J lost 3 bases, and 17 bases stayed unmatched. The CDR3 extends over 16 amino acids. Germline lookup yields CDR1 SQVTM and CDR2 ANQGSEA.